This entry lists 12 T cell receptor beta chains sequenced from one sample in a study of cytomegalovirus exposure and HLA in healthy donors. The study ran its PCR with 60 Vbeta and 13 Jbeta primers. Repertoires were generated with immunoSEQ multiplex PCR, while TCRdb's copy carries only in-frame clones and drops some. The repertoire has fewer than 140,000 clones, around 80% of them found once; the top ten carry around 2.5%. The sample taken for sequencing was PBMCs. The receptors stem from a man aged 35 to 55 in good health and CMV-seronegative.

The CDR3 sequence is CASSGGGGIYEQYF. CDR3 in DNA: TGTGCCAGCAGCGGGGGAGGGGGGATCTACGAGCAGTACTTC. J is TRBJ2-7 and V is TRBV5-4; perhaps TRBD2 as D (7 bases). From germline, CDR1 is SGHNT and CDR2 YYREEE (reference sequence). The CDR3 is 14 amino acids. Trimming shortened V by 4 bases and J by 3 bases, and 14 bases separated the two germline ends.

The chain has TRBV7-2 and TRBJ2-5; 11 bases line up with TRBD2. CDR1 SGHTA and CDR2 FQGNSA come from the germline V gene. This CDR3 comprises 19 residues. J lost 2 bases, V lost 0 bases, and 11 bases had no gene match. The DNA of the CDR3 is TGTGCCAGCAGCTTAGCGTCGACTTCGACTAGCGGGGATCAAGAGACCCAGTACTTC. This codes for CASSLASTSTSGDQETQYF.

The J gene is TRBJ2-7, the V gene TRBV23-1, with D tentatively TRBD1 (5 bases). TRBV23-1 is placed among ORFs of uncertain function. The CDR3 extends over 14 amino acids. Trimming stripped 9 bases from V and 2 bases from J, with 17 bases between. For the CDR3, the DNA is TGCGCCAGAAGGATGGCAGGGTGGGCCTACGAGCAGTACTTC. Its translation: CARRMAGWAYEQYF.

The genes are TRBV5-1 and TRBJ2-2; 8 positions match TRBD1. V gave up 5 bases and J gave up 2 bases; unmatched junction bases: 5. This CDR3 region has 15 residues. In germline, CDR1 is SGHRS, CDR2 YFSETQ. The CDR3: CASSLTGVNTGELFF. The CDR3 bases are TGCGCCAGCAGTCTGACAGGGGTCAACACCGGGGAGCTGTTTTTT.

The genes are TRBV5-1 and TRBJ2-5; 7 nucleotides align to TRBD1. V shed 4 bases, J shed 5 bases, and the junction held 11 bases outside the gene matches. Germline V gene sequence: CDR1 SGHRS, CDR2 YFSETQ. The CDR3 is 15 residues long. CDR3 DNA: TGCGCCAGCAGCCCAGGGAACAGGGGTGGGGAGACCCAGTACTTC. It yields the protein CASSPGNRGGETQYF.

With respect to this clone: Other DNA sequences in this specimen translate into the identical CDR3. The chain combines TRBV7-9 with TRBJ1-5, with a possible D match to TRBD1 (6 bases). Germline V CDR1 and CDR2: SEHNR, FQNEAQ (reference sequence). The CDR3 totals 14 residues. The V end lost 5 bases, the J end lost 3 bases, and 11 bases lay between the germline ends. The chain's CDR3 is CASSLGQTNQPQHF. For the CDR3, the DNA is TGTGCCAGCAGCCTCGGACAGACCAATCAGCCCCAGCATTTT. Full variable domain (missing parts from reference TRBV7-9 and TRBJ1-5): DTGVSQNPRHKITKRGQNVTFRCDPISEHNRLYWYRQTLGQGPEFLTYFQNEAQLEKSRLLSDRFSAERPKGSFSTLEIQRTEQGDSAMYLCASSLGQTNQPQHFGDGTRLSIL.

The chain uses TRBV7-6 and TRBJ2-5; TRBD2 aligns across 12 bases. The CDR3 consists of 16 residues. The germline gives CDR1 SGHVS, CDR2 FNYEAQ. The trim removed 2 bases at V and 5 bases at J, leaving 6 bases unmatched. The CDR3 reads CASSLSSGGARETQYF. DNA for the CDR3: TGTGCCAGCAGCTTATCTAGCGGGGGGGCACGTGAGACCCAGTACTTC.

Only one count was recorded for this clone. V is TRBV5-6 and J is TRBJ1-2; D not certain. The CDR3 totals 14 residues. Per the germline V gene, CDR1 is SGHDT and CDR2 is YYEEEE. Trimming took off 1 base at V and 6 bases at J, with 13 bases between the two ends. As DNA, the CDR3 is TGTGCCAGCAGCTTGCTTCTCGGGGTAGATGGCTACACCTTC. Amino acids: CASSLLLGVDGYTF.

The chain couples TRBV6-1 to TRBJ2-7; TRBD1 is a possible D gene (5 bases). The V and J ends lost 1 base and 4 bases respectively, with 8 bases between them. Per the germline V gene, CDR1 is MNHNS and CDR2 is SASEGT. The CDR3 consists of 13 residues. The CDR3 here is CASSEVRQYEQYF. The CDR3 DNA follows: TGTGCCAGCAGTGAAGTGAGACAGTACGAGCAGTACTTC.

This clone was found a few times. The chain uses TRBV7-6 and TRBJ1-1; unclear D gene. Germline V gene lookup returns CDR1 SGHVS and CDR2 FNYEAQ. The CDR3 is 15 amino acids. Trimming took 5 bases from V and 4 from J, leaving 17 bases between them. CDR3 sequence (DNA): TGTGCCAGCAGCCCCTCCGAGGTGAGGAGCACTGAAGCTTTCTTT. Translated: CASSPSEVRSTEAFF.

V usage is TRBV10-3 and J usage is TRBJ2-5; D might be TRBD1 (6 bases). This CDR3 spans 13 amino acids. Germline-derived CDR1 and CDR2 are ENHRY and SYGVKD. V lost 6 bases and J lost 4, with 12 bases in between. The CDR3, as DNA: TGTGCCATCAGGGGACATTTACGAGAGACCCAGTACTTC. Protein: CAIRGHLRETQYF.

Written as DNA, the CDR3 is TGTGCCAGCAGTCCCACAGGGGTGGACTATGGCTACACCTTC. It translates to CASSPTGVDYGYTF. J is TRBJ1-2 and V is TRBV6-1; 7 bases match TRBD1. CDR1 is MNHNS and CDR2 is SASEGT in the germline V gene. V lost 5 bases to trimming and J lost 3 bases; unmatched junction nucleotides: 6. The CDR3 covers 14 residues.